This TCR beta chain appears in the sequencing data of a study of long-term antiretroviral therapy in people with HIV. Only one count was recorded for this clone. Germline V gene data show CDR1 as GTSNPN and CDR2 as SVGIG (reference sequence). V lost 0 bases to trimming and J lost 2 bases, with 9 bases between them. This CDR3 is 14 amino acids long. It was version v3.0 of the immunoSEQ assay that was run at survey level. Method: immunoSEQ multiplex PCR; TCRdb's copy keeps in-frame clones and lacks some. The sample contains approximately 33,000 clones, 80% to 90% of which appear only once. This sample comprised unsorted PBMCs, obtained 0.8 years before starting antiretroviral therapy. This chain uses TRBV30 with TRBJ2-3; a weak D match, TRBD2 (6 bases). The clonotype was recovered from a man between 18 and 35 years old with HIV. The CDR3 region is CAWSVSGVTDTQYF. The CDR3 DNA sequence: TGTGCCTGGAGTGTCTCGGGAGTCACAGATACGCAGTATTTT.